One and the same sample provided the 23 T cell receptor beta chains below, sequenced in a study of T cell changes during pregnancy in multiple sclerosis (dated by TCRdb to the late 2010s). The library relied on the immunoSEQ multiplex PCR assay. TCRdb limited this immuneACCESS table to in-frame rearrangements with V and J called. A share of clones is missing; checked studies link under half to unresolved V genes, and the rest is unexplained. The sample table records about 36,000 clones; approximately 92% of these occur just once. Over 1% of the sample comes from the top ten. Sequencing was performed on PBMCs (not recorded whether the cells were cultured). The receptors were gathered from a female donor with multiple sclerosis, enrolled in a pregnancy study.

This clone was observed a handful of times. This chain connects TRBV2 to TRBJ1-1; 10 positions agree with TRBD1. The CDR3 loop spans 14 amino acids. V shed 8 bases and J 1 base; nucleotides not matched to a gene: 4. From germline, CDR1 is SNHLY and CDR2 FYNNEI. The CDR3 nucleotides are TGTGCCAGCCGTAGACAGGGGGCGAACACTGAAGCTTTCTTT. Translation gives CASRRQGANTEAFF.

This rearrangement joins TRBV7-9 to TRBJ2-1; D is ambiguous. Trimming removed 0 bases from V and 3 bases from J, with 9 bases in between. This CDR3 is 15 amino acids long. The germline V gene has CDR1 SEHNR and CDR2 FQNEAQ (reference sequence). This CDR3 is CASSLAGMDYNEQFF. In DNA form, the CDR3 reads TGTGCCAGCAGCTTAGCGGGGATGGACTACAATGAGCAGTTCTTC.

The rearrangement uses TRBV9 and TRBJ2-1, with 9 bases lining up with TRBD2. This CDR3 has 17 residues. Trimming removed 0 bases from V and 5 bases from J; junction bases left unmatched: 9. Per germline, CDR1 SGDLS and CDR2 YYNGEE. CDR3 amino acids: CASSVEAELAGHNEQFF. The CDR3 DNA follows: TGTGCCAGCAGCGTAGAAGCCGAACTAGCGGGCCACAATGAGCAGTTCTTC.

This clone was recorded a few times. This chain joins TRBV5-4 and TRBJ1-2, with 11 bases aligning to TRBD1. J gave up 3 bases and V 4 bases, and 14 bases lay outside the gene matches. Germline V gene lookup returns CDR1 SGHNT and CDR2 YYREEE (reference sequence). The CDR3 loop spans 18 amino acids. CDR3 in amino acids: CASSLGVFWDRGDYGYTF. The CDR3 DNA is TGTGCCAGCAGCCTCGGGGTTTTTTGGGACAGGGGGGACTATGGCTACACCTTC.

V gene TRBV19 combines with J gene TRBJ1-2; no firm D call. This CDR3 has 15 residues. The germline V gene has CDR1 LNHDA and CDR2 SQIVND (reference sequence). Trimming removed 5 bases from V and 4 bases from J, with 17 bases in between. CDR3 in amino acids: CASSATAGPTYGYTF. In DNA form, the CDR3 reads TGTGCCAGTAGTGCCACAGCCGGGCCGACCTATGGCTACACCTTC. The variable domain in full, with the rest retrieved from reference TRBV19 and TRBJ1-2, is DGGITQSPKYLFRKEGQNVTLSCEQNLNHDAMYWYRQDPGQGLRLIYYSQIVNDFQKGDIAEGYSVSREKKESFPLTVTSAQKNPTAFYLCASSATAGPTYGYTFGSGTRLTVV.

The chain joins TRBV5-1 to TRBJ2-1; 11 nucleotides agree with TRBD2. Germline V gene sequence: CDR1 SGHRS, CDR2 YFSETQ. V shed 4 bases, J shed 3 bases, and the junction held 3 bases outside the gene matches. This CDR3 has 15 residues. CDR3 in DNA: TGCGCCAGCAGCCGTAGCGGGAGGGGCTACAATGAGCAGTTCTTC. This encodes CASSRSGRGYNEQFF.

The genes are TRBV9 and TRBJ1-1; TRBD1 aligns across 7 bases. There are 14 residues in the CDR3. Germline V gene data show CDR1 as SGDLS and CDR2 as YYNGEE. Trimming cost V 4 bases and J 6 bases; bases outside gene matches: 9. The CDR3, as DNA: TGTGCCAGCAGCCCATCACAGACAGGGTCTGAAGCTTTCTTT. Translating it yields CASSPSQTGSEAFF.

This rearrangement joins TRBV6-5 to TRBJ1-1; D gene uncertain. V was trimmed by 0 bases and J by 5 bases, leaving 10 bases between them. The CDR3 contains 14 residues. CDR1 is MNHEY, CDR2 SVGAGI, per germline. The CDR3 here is CASSYSMSGTEAFF. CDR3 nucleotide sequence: TGTGCCAGCAGTTACTCGATGAGCGGAACTGAAGCTTTCTTT.

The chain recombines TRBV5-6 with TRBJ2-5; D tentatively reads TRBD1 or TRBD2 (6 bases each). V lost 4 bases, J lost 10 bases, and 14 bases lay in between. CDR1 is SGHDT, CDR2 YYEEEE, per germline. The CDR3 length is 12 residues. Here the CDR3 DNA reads TGTGCCAGCAGCCCCCGAGGGGGGATCCAGTACTTC. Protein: CASSPRGGIQYF.

The CDR3 is CSAVGTGGGEQYF. The DNA for the CDR3 is TGCAGCGCTGTCGGGACAGGGGGTGGCGAGCAGTACTTC. The rearrangement links TRBV29-1 to TRBJ2-7; 11 bases are shared with TRBD1. This CDR3 has 13 residues. Germline values: CDR1 SQVTM, CDR2 ANQGSEA. V lost 7 bases to trimming and J lost 6 bases; unmatched junction nucleotides: 8.

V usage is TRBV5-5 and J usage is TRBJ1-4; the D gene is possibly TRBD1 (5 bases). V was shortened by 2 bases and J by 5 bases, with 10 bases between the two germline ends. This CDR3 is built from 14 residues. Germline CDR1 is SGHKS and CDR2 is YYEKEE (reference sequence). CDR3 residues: CASSLMGENEKLFF. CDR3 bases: TGTGCCAGCAGCTTAATGGGGGAAAATGAAAAACTGTTTTTT.

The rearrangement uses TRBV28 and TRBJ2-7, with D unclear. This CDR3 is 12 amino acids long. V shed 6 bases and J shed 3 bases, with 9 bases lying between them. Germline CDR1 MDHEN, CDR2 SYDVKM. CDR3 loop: CASSLTVYEQYF. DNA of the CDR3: TGTGCCAGCAGCCTGACGGTCTACGAGCAGTACTTC.

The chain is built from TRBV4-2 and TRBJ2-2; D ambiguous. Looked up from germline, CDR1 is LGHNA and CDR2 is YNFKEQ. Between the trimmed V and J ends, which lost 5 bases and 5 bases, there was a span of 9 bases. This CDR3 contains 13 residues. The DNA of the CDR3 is TGTGCCAGCAGCTCGACCCGTACCGGGGAGCTGTTTTTT. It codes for CASSSTRTGELFF.

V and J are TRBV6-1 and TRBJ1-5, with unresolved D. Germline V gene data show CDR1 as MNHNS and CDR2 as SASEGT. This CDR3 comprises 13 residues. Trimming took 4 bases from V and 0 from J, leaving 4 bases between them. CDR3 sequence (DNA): TGTGCCAGCAGTGGCCGTAGCAATCAGCCCCAGCATTTT. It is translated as CASSGRSNQPQHF.

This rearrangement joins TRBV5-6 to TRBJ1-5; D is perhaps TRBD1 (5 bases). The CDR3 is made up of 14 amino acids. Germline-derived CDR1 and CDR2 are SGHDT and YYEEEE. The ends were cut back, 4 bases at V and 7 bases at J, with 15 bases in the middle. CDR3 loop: CASSIAGGGQPQHF. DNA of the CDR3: TGTGCCAGCAGCATCGCTGGGGGAGGGCAGCCCCAGCATTTT.

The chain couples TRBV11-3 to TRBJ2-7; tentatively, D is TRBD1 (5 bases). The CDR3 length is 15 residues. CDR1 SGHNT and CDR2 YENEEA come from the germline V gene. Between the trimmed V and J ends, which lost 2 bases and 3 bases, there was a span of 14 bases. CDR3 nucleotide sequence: TGTGCCAGCAGCTTACATGGGGCAGGGAACTACGAGCAGTACTTC. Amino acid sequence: CASSLHGAGNYEQYF.

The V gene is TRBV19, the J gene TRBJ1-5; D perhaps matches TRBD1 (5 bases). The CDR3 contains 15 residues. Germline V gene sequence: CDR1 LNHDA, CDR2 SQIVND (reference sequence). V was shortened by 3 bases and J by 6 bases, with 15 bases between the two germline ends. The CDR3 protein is CASSIVLGDGQPQHF. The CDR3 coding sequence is TGTGCCAGTAGTATTGTTTTGGGGGACGGTCAGCCCCAGCATTTT.

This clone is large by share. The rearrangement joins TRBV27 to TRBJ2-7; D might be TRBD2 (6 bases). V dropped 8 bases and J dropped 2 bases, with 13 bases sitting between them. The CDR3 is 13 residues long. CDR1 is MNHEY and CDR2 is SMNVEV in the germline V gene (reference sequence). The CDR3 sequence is CASGRGTPYEQYF. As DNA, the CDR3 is TGTGCCAGCGGACGCGGGACCCCCTACGAGCAGTACTTC.

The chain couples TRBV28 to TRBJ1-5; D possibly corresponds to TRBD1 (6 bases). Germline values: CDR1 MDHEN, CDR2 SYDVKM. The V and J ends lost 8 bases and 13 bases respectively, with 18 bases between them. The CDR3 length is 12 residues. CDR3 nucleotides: TGTGCCAGCGACACCGGGACAAGAACACAGCATTTT. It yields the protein CASDTGTRTQHF.

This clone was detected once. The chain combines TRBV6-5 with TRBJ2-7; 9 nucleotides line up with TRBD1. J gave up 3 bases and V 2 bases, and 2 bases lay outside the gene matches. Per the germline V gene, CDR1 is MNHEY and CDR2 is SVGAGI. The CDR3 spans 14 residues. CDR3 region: CASSYGGQGYEQYF. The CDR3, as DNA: TGTGCCAGCAGTTACGGGGGACAGGGCTACGAGCAGTACTTC.

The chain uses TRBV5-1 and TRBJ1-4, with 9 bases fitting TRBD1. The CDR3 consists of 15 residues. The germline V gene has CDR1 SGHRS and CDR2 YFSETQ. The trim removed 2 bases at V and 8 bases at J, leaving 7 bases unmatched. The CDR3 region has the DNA TGCGCCAGCAGCTTTGGGCCGGACAGGGGCGAAAAACTGTTTTTT. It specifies CASSFGPDRGEKLFF.

This CDR3 reads CAIRRQFGEQFF. The DNA for the CDR3 is TGTGCCATCCGCAGACAGTTCGGTGAGCAGTTCTTC. The rearrangement uses TRBV10-3 and TRBJ2-1; tentatively, D is TRBD1 (5 bases). The V gene's germline CDR1 is ENHRY and CDR2 SYGVKD. CDR3 length equals 12 residues. Trimming cost V 8 bases and J 9 bases, with 14 bases left between them.

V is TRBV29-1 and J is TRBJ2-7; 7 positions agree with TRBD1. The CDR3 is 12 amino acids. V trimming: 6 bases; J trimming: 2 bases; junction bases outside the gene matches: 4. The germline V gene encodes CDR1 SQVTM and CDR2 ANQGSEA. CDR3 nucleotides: TGCAGCGTAAGGACAGGAACCTACGAGCAGTACTTC. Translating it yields CSVRTGTYEQYF.